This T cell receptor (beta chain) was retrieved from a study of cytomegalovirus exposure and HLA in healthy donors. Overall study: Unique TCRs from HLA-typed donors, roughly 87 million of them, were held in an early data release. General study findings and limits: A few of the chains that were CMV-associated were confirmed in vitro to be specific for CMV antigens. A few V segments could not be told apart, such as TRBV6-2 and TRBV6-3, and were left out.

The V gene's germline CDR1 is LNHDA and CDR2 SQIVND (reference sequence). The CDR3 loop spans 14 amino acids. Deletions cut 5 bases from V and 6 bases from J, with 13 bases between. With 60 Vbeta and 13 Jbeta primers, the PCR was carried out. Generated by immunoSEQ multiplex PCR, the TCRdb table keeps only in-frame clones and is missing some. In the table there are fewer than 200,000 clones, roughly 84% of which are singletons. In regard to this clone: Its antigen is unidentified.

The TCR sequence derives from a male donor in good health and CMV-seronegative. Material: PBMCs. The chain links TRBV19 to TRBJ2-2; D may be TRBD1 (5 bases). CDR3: CASSPSGSPGELFF. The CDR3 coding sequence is TGTGCCAGTAGTCCGTCAGGGTCCCCCGGGGAGCTGTTTTTT.